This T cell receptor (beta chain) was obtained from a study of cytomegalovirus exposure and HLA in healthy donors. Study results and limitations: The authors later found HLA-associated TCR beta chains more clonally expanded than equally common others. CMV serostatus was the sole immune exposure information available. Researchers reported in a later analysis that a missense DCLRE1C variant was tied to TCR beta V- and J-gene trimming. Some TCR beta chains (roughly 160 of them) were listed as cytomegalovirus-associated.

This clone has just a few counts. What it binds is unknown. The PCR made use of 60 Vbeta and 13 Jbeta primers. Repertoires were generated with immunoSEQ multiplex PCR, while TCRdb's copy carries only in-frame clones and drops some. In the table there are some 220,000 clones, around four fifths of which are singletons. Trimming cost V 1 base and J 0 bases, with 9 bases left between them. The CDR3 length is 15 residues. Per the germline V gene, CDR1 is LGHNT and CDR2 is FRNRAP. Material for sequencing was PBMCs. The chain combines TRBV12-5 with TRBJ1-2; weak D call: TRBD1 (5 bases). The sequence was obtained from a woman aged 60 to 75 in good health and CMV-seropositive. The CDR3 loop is CASGLGQTTNYGYTF. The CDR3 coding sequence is TGTGCTAGTGGTTTGGGACAGACGACTAACTATGGCTACACCTTC. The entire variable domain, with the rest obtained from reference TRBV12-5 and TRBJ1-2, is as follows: DARVTQTPRHKVTEMGQEVTMRCQPILGHNTVFWYRQTMMQGLELLAYFRNRAPLDDSGMPKDRFSAEMPDATLATLKIQPSEPRDSAVYFCASGLGQTTNYGYTFGSGTRLTVV.